The 32 T cell receptor beta chains below all came from one sample that was sequenced in a study of identical twins. TCRdb fed the 5' RACE reads into MiXCR, producing one record per CDR3 protein. The repertoire holds approximately 1.8 million distinct CDR3 sequences, with around 33% as singletons. Source material: cord blood. These receptors were collected from a newborn girl in good health.

The chain carries TRBV4-1 and TRBJ1-1; D is unresolved. Germline V lookup: CDR1 MGHRA, CDR2 YSYEKL. The V gene lost 0 bases and the J gene lost 10 bases, with 9 bases spanning the gap. The CDR3 has 12 residues. CDR3: CASSQDGKGAFF. The CDR3 nucleotides are TGCGCCAGCAGCCAAGATGGGAAGGGAGCTTTCTTT.

This chain joins TRBV12-3 or TRBV12-4 and TRBJ2-1; 8 bases agree with TRBD2. The CDR3 loop spans 15 amino acids. The trim removed 6 bases at V and 5 bases at J, leaving 9 bases unmatched. This CDR3 reads CASSRSGKYDNEQFF. Written as DNA, the CDR3 is TGTGCCAGCAGCCGTAGCGGGAAATACGACAATGAGCAGTTCTTC.

The chain joins TRBV6-5 to TRBJ2-5; tentatively, D is TRBD2 (6 bases). V lost 6 bases to trimming and J lost 2 bases, with 16 bases between them. The V gene's germline CDR1 is MNHEY and CDR2 SVGAGI. This CDR3 contains 15 residues. This chain's CDR3 is CASRTYRDFQETQYF. The CDR3 DNA reads TGTGCCAGCAGAACCTACCGGGACTTTCAAGAGACCCAGTACTTC.

The genes are TRBV29-1 and TRBJ1-1, with D hard to call. Trimming left V 4 bases short and J 4 bases short, with 13 bases between. Germline values: CDR1 SQVTM, CDR2 ANQGSEA. The CDR3 runs to 13 residues. The CDR3 coding sequence is TGCAGCGTTGTACGTGGCGTCGGCACTGAAGCTTTCTTT. Its protein product is CSVVRGVGTEAFF.

This chain links TRBV9 with TRBJ2-1; D remains unclear. The J call could be wrong; TRBJ2-7 is a better fit for the DNA end. Germline V CDR1 and CDR2: SGDLS, YYNGEE. The CDR3 extends over 15 amino acids. This CDR3 reads CASSLDPATYNEQYF. CDR3 in DNA: TGTGCCAGCAGCTTAGACCCGGCCACCTACAATGAGCAGTACTTC.

The gene calls are TRBV6-5 and TRBJ2-3; 11 nucleotides agree with TRBD2. The CDR3 totals 20 residues. V shed 4 bases, J shed 2 bases, and the junction held 17 bases outside the gene matches. Germline V CDR1 and CDR2: MNHEY, SVGAGI. Here the CDR3 reads CASSSRTTSGNDTSTDTQYF. The CDR3, as DNA: TGTGCCAGCAGTTCCCGTACGACTAGCGGGAACGACACATCCACAGATACGCAGTATTTT.

The genes are TRBV20-1 and TRBJ1-2, with a possible D match to TRBD1 (6 bases). The V gene's germline CDR1 is DFQATT and CDR2 SNEGSKA (reference sequence). CDR3 length: 15 residues. Trimming cost V 0 bases and J 8 bases, with 19 bases left between them. The CDR3, as DNA: TGCAGTGCTAGAGATTCACGGACAGCCCTAAGGGGCTACACCTTC. It is translated as CSARDSRTALRGYTF.

This clonotype was detected only a few times. This rearrangement joins TRBV3-1 to TRBJ2-7; D is undetermined. The CDR3 extends over 14 amino acids. Trimming pared 1 base from V and 2 bases from J, leaving 9 bases between. The germline CDR1 and CDR2 sequences are LGHDT and YNNKEL (reference sequence). The CDR3 DNA reads TGTGCCAGCAGCCAAGGTCCTAGAACCTACGAGCAGTACTTC. Translating it yields CASSQGPRTYEQYF.

The CDR3 nucleotides are TGTGCCACCCTAGCGGGTTGGGCAGATACGCAGTATTTT. Its translation is CATLAGWADTQYF. V usage is TRBV28 and J usage is TRBJ2-3; the match to TRBD2 covers 8 bases. Germline CDR1 is MDHEN and CDR2 is SYDVKM. V shed 10 bases and J 4 bases; nucleotides not matched to a gene: 7. The CDR3 contains 13 residues.

The chain couples TRBV12-1 to TRBJ1-1. TRBV12-1 is a pseudogene locus. This CDR3 has 15 residues. Here the CDR3 reads CASSFRFERPNEAFF. CDR3 nucleotide sequence: TGTGCCAGCAGCTTTCGCTTCGAACGTCCCAATGAAGCTTTCTTT.

This clonotype was detected only a few times. This chain connects TRBV12-3 or TRBV12-4 to TRBJ1-2; maybe TRBD1 (5 bases). V was shortened by 3 bases and J by 0 bases, with 8 bases between the two germline ends. This CDR3 comprises 14 residues. The CDR3 DNA is TGTGCCAGCAGTTTTGCGACAGCTAACTATGGCTACACCTTC. Translation gives CASSFATANYGYTF.

Only a few counts were recorded for this clonotype. The V gene is TRBV5-1, the J gene TRBJ2-1; 10 bases align to TRBD2. Per germline, CDR1 SGHRS and CDR2 YFSETQ. V lost 0 bases and J lost 4; bases outside the gene matches: 7. The CDR3 is made up of 17 amino acids. As DNA, the CDR3 is TGCGCCAGCAGCTTGGAGGAGCGGGAGGGCCTATACAATGAGCAGTTCTTC. Its translation is CASSLEEREGLYNEQFF.

The table lists this clonotype with many counts. This chain links TRBV18 with TRBJ2-3; D call uncertain. From germline, CDR1 is KGHSH and CDR2 LQKENI. The V gene lost 0 bases and the J gene lost 2 bases, with 3 bases spanning the gap. The CDR3 spans 13 residues. This CDR3 is CASSPPTTDTQYF. The CDR3 nucleotides read TGTGCCAGCTCACCACCGACCACAGATACGCAGTATTTT.

This clonotype came up many times. The chain uses TRBV4-2 and TRBJ1-1; D might be TRBD1 (5 bases). This CDR3 region has 14 residues. V was pared by 0 bases and J by 2 bases, with 7 bases between. CDR1 and CDR2 (germline): LGHNA, YNFKEQ. CDR3 protein: CASSQDRENTEAFF. CDR3 DNA sequence: TGTGCCAGCAGCCAAGACAGGGAAAACACTGAAGCTTTCTTT.

This clonotype was seen only a few times. This CDR3 reads CAISGRLGLADTDTQYF. CDR3 in DNA: TGTGCCATCAGTGGACGCCTTGGACTAGCGGACACAGATACGCAGTATTTT. The V and J genes are TRBV10-3 and TRBJ2-3; 10 bases map to TRBD2. Germline V gene sequence: CDR1 ENHRY, CDR2 SYGVKD. V dropped 4 bases and J dropped 2; count of bases not matched to a gene: 9. This CDR3 has 17 residues.

This clonotype appeared a few times. The CDR3 here is CSARDGGRGSNQPQHF. CDR3 sequence (DNA): TGCAGTGCTAGAGATGGGGGAAGGGGAAGCAATCAGCCCCAGCATTTT. The chain couples TRBV20-1 to TRBJ1-5; tentatively, D is TRBD1 (5 bases). CDR3 length: 16 residues. Germline loops: CDR1 DFQATT, CDR2 SNEGSKA (reference sequence). Between the trimmed V and J ends, which lost 0 bases and 1 base, there was a span of 13 bases.

This clonotype showed up many times. The V call is TRBV20-1, the J call TRBJ2-3; D is unresolved. CDR3 length: 13 residues. In germline, CDR1 is DFQATT, CDR2 SNEGSKA (reference sequence). V was pared by 0 bases and J by 0 bases, with 4 bases between. CDR3: CSARDGSTDTQYF. In DNA, the CDR3 is TGCAGTGCTAGAGATGGGAGCACAGATACGCAGTATTTT.

Many counts were recorded for this clonotype. One end of the junction is discordant with germline, which a read error may explain. The V gene is TRBV5-1, the J gene TRBJ2-5; 10 nucleotides align to TRBD2. Germline V gene sequence: CDR1 SGHRS, CDR2 YFSETQ. The CDR3 contains 15 residues. Here the CDR3 reads CASSLTSGYQETQYF. CDR3 coding DNA: TGTGCCAGCAGCTTGACTAGCGGGTACCAAGAGACCCAGTACTTC.

As to this clonotype: One end of the junction varies from germline; a read error may be responsible. V and J are TRBV27 and TRBJ2-3; 7 bases map to TRBD2. CDR1 and CDR2 (germline): MNHEY, SMNVEV (reference sequence). CDR3 length: 16 amino acids. CDR3 DNA sequence: TGTGCCGGCAGTTCGTTGCGGGAGATCGGCACAGATACGCAGTATTTT. Its protein is CAGSSLREIGTDTQYF.

Only a few counts were recorded for this clonotype. This sequence joins TRBV20-1 and TRBJ1-4; TRBD1 might be the D (6 bases). The CDR3 has 13 residues. V was shortened by 5 bases and J by 3 bases, with 10 bases between the two germline ends. Germline values: CDR1 DFQATT, CDR2 SNEGSKA (reference sequence). CDR3 sequence (DNA): TGCAGTGCTGACAGGAGGGCTAATGAAAAACTGTTTTTT. It translates to CSADRRANEKLFF.

This sequence joins TRBV30 and TRBJ2-7; D gene ambiguous. The germline V gene encodes CDR1 GTSNPN and CDR2 SVGIG (reference sequence). The CDR3 runs to 11 residues. The V gene lost 8 bases and the J gene lost 1 base, with 9 bases spanning the gap. CDR3 DNA: TGTGCCCTACTCGGATCCTACGAGCAGTACTTC. Translating gives CALLGSYEQYF. Together with reference TRBV30 and TRBJ2-7, the CDR3 gives the full variable domain: SQTIHQWPATLVQPVGSPLSLECTVEGTSNPNLYWYRQAAGRGLQLLFYSVGIGQISSEVPQNLSASRPQDRQFILSSKKLLLSDSGFYLCALLGSYEQYFGPGTRLTVT.

This clonotype was detected many times. The V call is TRBV4-1, the J call TRBJ1-1; TRBD1 might be the D (5 bases). CDR1 is MGHRA and CDR2 is YSYEKL in the germline V gene. CDR3 length: 14 amino acids. Deletions cut 1 base from V and 1 base from J, with 7 bases between. CDR3 in DNA: TGCGCCAGCAGCCAAGCCGGGGGGAACACTGAAGCTTTCTTT. Translated, it gives CASSQAGGNTEAFF.

The V call is TRBV25-1, the J call TRBJ1-2; D is perhaps TRBD1 (6 bases). The germline V gene has CDR1 MGHDK and CDR2 SYGVNS. The CDR3 spans 16 residues. V was pared by 7 bases and J by 0 bases, with 18 bases between. The CDR3 loop reads CASTDRGRGPNYGYTF. CDR3 DNA: TGTGCCAGCACGGACCGGGGCAGGGGACCTAACTATGGCTACACCTTC.

The V call is TRBV7-2, the J call TRBJ2-7; 8 bases are shared with TRBD1. With the DNA end fitting TRBJ2-4 better, the J assignment may be wrong. CDR1 and CDR2 (germline): SGHTA, FQGNSA. The CDR3 totals 18 residues. Here the CDR3 reads CASSSRGTGTYQGDIQYF. CDR3 DNA sequence: TGTGCCAGCAGCTCCCGTGGGACAGGCACTTATCAAGGGGACATTCAGTACTTC.

This clonotype was picked up a small number of times. The chain joins TRBV21-1 to TRBJ1-2; the table's D gene call, TRBD1, was not cross checked with the DNA. TRBV21-1 represents a pseudogene. The CDR3 consists of 16 residues. CDR3 bases: TGTGCCAGCAGCAAAGTGGAGGACAGCAGTGTGTCTGGCTACACCTTC. It translates to CASSKVEDSSVSGYTF.

This clonotype was observed a few times. V gene TRBV29-1 combines with J gene TRBJ2-3; 14 bases align to TRBD2. This CDR3 is 17 amino acids long. J lost 2 bases, V lost 4 bases, and 8 bases had no gene match. The germline CDR1 and CDR2 sequences are SQVTM and ANQGSEA. The CDR3 region is CSVVGTSGRVTTDTQYF. The CDR3 DNA is TGCAGCGTTGTTGGGACTAGCGGGAGAGTCACCACAGATACGCAGTATTTT.

The J gene is TRBJ2-5, the V gene TRBV5-1, with 7 positions matching TRBD1. Matching the DNA end better, TRBJ2-7 makes the J call doubtful. The CDR3 is 15 residues long. Per germline, CDR1 SGHRS and CDR2 YFSETQ. Here the CDR3 DNA reads TGCGCCAGCAGCTTGGGCCCGACAGGGATATACGAGCAGTACTTC. The encoded protein is CASSLGPTGIYEQYF.

The table lists this clonotype with a count of one. The V and J genes are TRBV20-1 and TRBJ2-5; D unresolved. The germline V gene encodes CDR1 DFQATT and CDR2 SNEGSKA (reference sequence). The CDR3 is made up of 15 amino acids. V was shortened by 0 bases and J by 1 base, with 12 bases between the two germline ends. The CDR3 DNA follows: TGCAGTGCTAGAGATCTGGGTGCGGTCCAAGAGACCCAGTACTTC. Translated, it gives CSARDLGAVQETQYF.

This clonotype has just a few counts. The V and J genes are TRBV10-3 and TRBJ2-7; 10 nucleotides align to TRBD1. Germline loops: CDR1 ENHRY, CDR2 SYGVKD. There are 14 residues in the CDR3. V was clipped by 3 bases and J by 6 bases; unmatched bases: 5. CDR3 DNA sequence: TGTGCCATCAGTGAAATGGGGGACAGGGGCGAGCAGTACTTC. It specifies CAISEMGDRGEQYF.

This CDR3 is CASLDEGRTAYSNQPQHF. The CDR3 bases are TGTGCCAGCCTAGACGAGGGCCGAACGGCCTATAGCAATCAGCCCCAGCATTTT. The chain employs TRBV25-1 and TRBJ1-5; D gene uncertain. Deletions cut 8 bases from V and 0 bases from J, with 23 bases between. Germline loops: CDR1 MGHDK, CDR2 SYGVNS. The CDR3 runs 18 residues.

The genes are TRBV3-1 and TRBJ2-7; 9 bases match TRBD1. The CDR3 has 15 amino acids. Germline values: CDR1 LGHDT, CDR2 YNNKEL (reference sequence). With 6 bases clipped from V and 4 bases from J, the junction kept 10 bases outside the gene matches. The CDR3 reads CASSFQGQGVYEQYF. The DNA for the CDR3 is TGTGCCAGCAGTTTTCAGGGACAGGGTGTTTACGAGCAGTACTTC.

This clonotype has a single count. The chain couples TRBV12-3 or TRBV12-4 to TRBJ1-1; 11 bases map to TRBD1. The CDR3 runs to 15 residues. The ends lost 5 bases at V and 3 bases at J; junction bases unmatched: 5. Written as DNA, the CDR3 is TGTGCCAGCAGTCCCTCGGGACAGGGGGACACTGAAGCTTTCTTT. Translation gives CASSPSGQGDTEAFF.